This TCR beta chain is from a study of blood T cell repertoires in COVID-19. Overall study: Collection of acute and convalescent COVID-19 samples took place in the United States, Italy and Spain. T cells, B-cell-depleted T cells, or PBMCs supplied cDNA or gDNA.

V was clipped by 3 bases and J by 0 bases; unmatched bases: 4. The CDR3 is 15 amino acids. Germline values: CDR1 SGDLS, CDR2 YYNGEE. Measured with immunoSEQ multiplex PCR; TCRdb has only the in-frame clones, and not every one. There are 90,000 to 120,000 clones in the sample; 90% to 95% occur only once, and 1% to 1.5% lies in the top ten. The sequencing sample was made of peripheral blood. The rearrangement joins TRBV9 to TRBJ1-2; TRBD1 matches 8 bases. The TCR was taken from a woman in her twenties or thirties with acute or convalescent COVID-19. The CDR3 nucleotides read TGTGCCAGCAGCGCCGAGGACAGGGCTAACTATGGCTACACCTTC. Translated: CASSAEDRANYGYTF.